This T cell receptor (beta chain) is from a study of blood T cell repertoires in COVID-19. Study context: The United States, Italy and Spain supplied acute and convalescent COVID-19 samples. PBMCs, B-cell-depleted T cells, or T cells were the source of the cDNA or gDNA that made up the material.

Study processing details: Nucleated cell counts were estimated from reference gene primer amplification. Repertoires were generated with immunoSEQ multiplex PCR, while TCRdb's copy carries only in-frame clones and drops some. V and J calls and clone size follow that table, whereas D and trimming were derived from the DNA. The profile shows under 55,000 clones, around 80% of them singletons. CDR1 is SEHNR and CDR2 is FQNEAQ in the germline V gene (reference sequence). The junction had 7 bases not matched to a gene; V was cut back by 1 base and J by 12 bases. This CDR3 region has 14 residues. The receptor's source is a man between 65 and 80 years old with acute or convalescent COVID-19. The V call is TRBV7-9, the J call TRBJ2-1; 9 nucleotides agree with TRBD2. The sample taken for sequencing was peripheral blood. The DNA of the CDR3 is TGTGCCAGCAGCTTAGTGGCGGGAGGGCCTGGGCAGTTCTTC. Translated: CASSLVAGGPGQFF.